The 22 T cell receptor beta chains given below trace back to one sample, sequenced in a study of chemoradiotherapy in HPV16-positive cancers (dated by TCRdb to 2021 to 2024). The method behind the library was the immunoSEQ multiplex PCR assay. In TCRdb, the immuneACCESS table is reduced to in-frame sequences with V and J assigned. These tables do not hold every clone; where another copy was compared, an unresolved V gene accounts for under half, and the others remain unexplained. For this sample there are some 7,200 clones; roughly 88% appear just once. About 3.5% of the sample lies in the top ten. The sequencing here drew on tumor tissue, taken from a patient who underwent chemoradiotherapy. The receptor source for this set is a human donor with HPV-associated anogenital cancer.

The chain combines TRBV5-1 with TRBJ2-2; a possible D gene is TRBD1 (6 bases). This CDR3 has 16 residues. Trimming cost V 4 bases and J 4 bases, with 17 bases left between them. CDR1 and CDR2 (germline): SGHRS, YFSETQ. The CDR3 is CASSPHRDTSTGELFF. DNA for the CDR3: TGCGCCAGCAGCCCTCACAGGGACACCTCCACCGGGGAGCTGTTTTTT.

The chain recombines TRBV19 with TRBJ1-2; 7 bases agree with TRBD1. Germline V gene lookup returns CDR1 LNHDA and CDR2 SQIVND (reference sequence). The length of the CDR3 is 13 residues. Unmatched junction bases numbered 5, after V lost 3 bases and J lost 7 bases. The DNA for the CDR3 is TGTGCCAGTAGTATCCGGGACAGAGCTGGCTACACCTTC. Translation gives CASSIRDRAGYTF.

The gene calls are TRBV9 and TRBJ1-1; D possibly corresponds to TRBD1 (6 bases). This CDR3 spans 15 amino acids. The germline V gene encodes CDR1 SGDLS and CDR2 YYNGEE. The V and J ends lost 4 bases and 1 base respectively, with 14 bases between them. CDR3 amino acids: CASSRETGRNTEAFF. CDR3 DNA: TGTGCCAGCAGCAGAGAGACAGGACGGAACACTGAAGCTTTCTTT.

The J gene is TRBJ2-3, the V gene TRBV29-1; TRBD1 matches 10 bases. Germline V gene data show CDR1 as SQVTM and CDR2 as ANQGSEA. J was trimmed by 1 base and V by 7 bases; bases with no gene match: 2. This CDR3 has 13 residues. Here the CDR3 reads CSGTGGGTDTQYF. In DNA, the CDR3 is TGCAGCGGGACAGGGGGAGGCACAGATACGCAGTATTTT.

This clone has just one count. V usage is TRBV6-1 and J usage is TRBJ1-6, with no clear D. There are 13 residues in the CDR3. Between the trimmed V and J ends, which lost 8 bases and 6 bases, there was a span of 11 bases. Germline assignment: CDR1 MNHNS and CDR2 SASEGT. Here the CDR3 reads CASLLTSNSPLHF. The CDR3 nucleotides read TGTGCCAGCCTGCTCACCTCTAATTCACCCCTCCACTTT.

Notes on this clone: The germline gene is not matched at one end of the junction; a read error may be the cause. The V and J genes are TRBV7-9 and TRBJ1-3; D is uncertain. The V gene's germline CDR1 is SEHNR and CDR2 FQNEAQ (reference sequence). The CDR3 runs to 14 residues. CDR3 bases: TGTGCCAGCACCTTAGGTGACGGAGGAAACACCATATATTTT. This codes for CASTLGDGGNTIYF.

This clone was counted a few times. The chain couples TRBV7-9 to TRBJ2-7; D could derive from TRBD1 or TRBD2 (5 bases each). Germline lookup yields CDR1 SEHNR and CDR2 FQNEAQ (reference sequence). This CDR3 is 17 amino acids long. V lost 6 bases and J 2 bases, leaving 23 bases between the germline ends. CDR3 in DNA: TGTGCCAGCAGATTTGAGGACCGTGGGGGACCAACCTACGAGCAGTACGTC. This encodes CASRFEDRGGPTYEQYV.

The rearrangement joins TRBV5-1 to TRBJ2-2; D perhaps matches TRBD1 (6 bases). The CDR3 runs to 17 residues. Germline V CDR1 and CDR2: SGHRS, YFSETQ. V was cut by 3 bases and J by 0 bases, with 15 bases left in between. DNA of the CDR3: TGCGCCAGCAGCTGGGACATTGGGACATCGAACACCGGGGAGCTGTTTTTT. This encodes CASSWDIGTSNTGELFF. The full variable domain, completed using reference TRBV5-1 and TRBJ2-2, is KAGVTQTPRYLIKTRGQQVTLSCSPISGHRSVSWYQQTPGQGLQFLFEYFSETQRNKGNFPGRFSGRQFSNSRSEMNVSTLELGDSALYLCASSWDIGTSNTGELFFGEGSRLTVL.

The V and J genes are TRBV5-1 and TRBJ2-2; 8 bases fit TRBD2. The V segment lost 1 base and the J segment 2 bases; nucleotides outside the gene matches: 4. This CDR3 contains 16 residues. CDR1 SGHRS and CDR2 YFSETQ come from the germline V gene. CDR3 coding DNA: TGCGCCAGCAGCTTGTACCGGGGGGGCAACACCGGGGAGCTGTTTTTT. Amino acid sequence: CASSLYRGGNTGELFF.

This rearrangement joins TRBV19 to TRBJ2-1; TRBD1 aligns across 9 bases. The CDR3 has 14 residues. Germline assignment: CDR1 LNHDA and CDR2 SQIVND (reference sequence). After removal of 5 bases from V and 8 bases from J, the junction contained 7 bases not matched to a gene. CDR3 DNA: TGTGCCAGTAGTGACGGGACAGGGATGGATGAGCAGTTCTTC. It codes for CASSDGTGMDEQFF.

The chain links TRBV5-1 to TRBJ1-6, with 8 bases that match TRBD1. The CDR3 covers 17 residues. From germline, CDR1 is SGHRS and CDR2 YFSETQ. V lost 3 bases, J lost 0 bases, and 5 bases stayed unmatched. The CDR3 sequence: CASSSGQGSSYNSPLHF. In DNA form, the CDR3 reads TGCGCCAGCAGCTCCGGACAGGGAAGCTCCTATAATTCACCCCTCCACTTT.

The gene calls are TRBV19 and TRBJ1-5; D unresolved. This CDR3 has 15 residues. Germline CDR1 reads LNHDA; CDR2 reads SQIVND (reference sequence). V dropped 2 bases and J dropped 1 base, with 9 bases sitting between them. For the CDR3, the DNA is TGTGCCAGTAGTATAAGTGGAGGGAGCAATCAGCCCCAGCATTTT. This translates into CASSISGGSNQPQHF. The full variable domain, with the rest looked up from reference TRBV19 and TRBJ1-5, is DGGITQSPKYLFRKEGQNVTLSCEQNLNHDAMYWYRQDPGQGLRLIYYSQIVNDFQKGDIAEGYSVSREKKESFPLTVTSAQKNPTAFYLCASSISGGSNQPQHFGDGTRLSIL.

V and J are TRBV29-1 and TRBJ2-5, with TRBD2 matching over 8 bases. The CDR3 length is 13 residues. V lost 6 bases, J lost 10 bases, and 13 bases stayed unmatched. In germline, CDR1 is SQVTM, CDR2 ANQGSEA. DNA for the CDR3: TGCAGCGTCTTGTCGCCCGGGACTAGTATCCAGTACTTC. This gives the protein CSVLSPGTSIQYF.

Worth noting for this clone: It is likely a read error, because the conserved phenylalanine at the end of the CDR3 is missing. The DNA is omitted, as the CDR3 cannot be located on it reliably, and the CDR3 follows TCRdb's listing. V usage is TRBV27 and J usage is TRBJ1-2. Germline loops: CDR1 MNHEY, CDR2 SMNVEV (reference sequence). The CDR3 has 10 residues if both end residues are counted. The CDR3 reads CASSLEGSGP.

This chain links TRBV10-2 with TRBJ1-2; TRBD1 is a possible D gene (5 bases). Germline CDR1 is WSHSY and CDR2 is SAAADI. This CDR3 has 11 residues. Trimming left V 4 bases short and J 7 bases short, with 7 bases between. CDR3 sequence: CASSGGGGYTF. CDR3 nucleotides: TGCGCCAGCAGTGGGGGGGGTGGCTACACCTTC.

The rearrangement joins TRBV7-3 to TRBJ2-1; 13 nucleotides match TRBD2. CDR1 SGHTA and CDR2 FQGTGA come from the germline V gene. The CDR3 runs 16 residues. J lost 10 bases, V lost 5 bases, and 11 bases had no gene match. The CDR3 DNA reads TGTGCCAGCAGCCCCCGAGGACTAGCGGGAGATGACGAGCAGTTCTTC. Its protein product is CASSPRGLAGDDEQFF. The whole variable domain, filled in from reference TRBV7-3 and TRBJ2-1, reads GAGVSQTPSNKVTEKGKYVELRCDPISGHTALYWYRQSLGQGPEFLIYFQGTGAADDSGLPNDRFFAVRPEGSVSTLKIQRTERGDSAVYLCASSPRGLAGDDEQFFGPGTRLTVL.

The genes are TRBV5-1 and TRBJ2-3; D perhaps matches TRBD2 (6 bases). Germline V gene lookup returns CDR1 SGHRS and CDR2 YFSETQ. This CDR3 is 16 amino acids long. The V end lost 3 bases, the J end lost 4 bases, and 18 bases lay between the germline ends. The CDR3 nucleotides read TGCGCCAGCAGCTGGGGAGGAGGGCACGAGTCAGATACGCAGTATTTT. Translated, it gives CASSWGGGHESDTQYF.

As DNA, the CDR3 is TGCGCCAGCAGCTTGACCGGGGGCCAGCACACTGAAGCTTTCTTT. Protein product: CASSLTGGQHTEAFF. V gene TRBV5-1 combines with J gene TRBJ1-1; the D gene is possibly TRBD1 (6 bases). The CDR3 loop spans 15 amino acids. V lost 1 base and J lost 3, with 13 bases in between. Germline values: CDR1 SGHRS, CDR2 YFSETQ.

This clone has more than one count but fewer than ten. The chain has TRBV29-1 and TRBJ1-1; TRBD1 might be the D (5 bases). The V gene's germline CDR1 is SQVTM and CDR2 ANQGSEA. This CDR3 has 14 residues. Trimming removed 7 bases at V and 2 bases at J, with 17 bases between. CDR3 nucleotides: TGCAGCGCCGGACGGGGGACGGGAAACACTGAAGCTTTCTTT. Protein: CSAGRGTGNTEAFF.

This clone was found a few times. The rearrangement links TRBV7-2 to TRBJ1-2, with D possibly being TRBD1 (6 bases). CDR3 size: 15 residues. Germline V gives CDR1 SGHTA, CDR2 FQGNSA. Trimming took off 1 base at V and 4 bases at J, with 13 bases between the two ends. CDR3 in amino acids: CASSLGGQGGYGYTF. CDR3 nucleotides: TGTGCCAGCAGCTTAGGGGGGCAGGGAGGCTATGGCTACACCTTC.

V is TRBV2 and J is TRBJ1-5; D uncertain. Germline V lookup: CDR1 SNHLY, CDR2 FYNNEI. Trimming removed 5 bases at V and 0 bases at J, with 14 bases between. The CDR3 runs to 16 residues. The CDR3 here is CASSYTPDASNQPQHF. As DNA, the CDR3 is TGTGCCAGCAGTTACACGCCGGACGCTAGCAATCAGCCCCAGCATTTT.

This chain joins TRBV11-2 and TRBJ2-3; D could derive from TRBD1 or TRBD2 (6 bases each). Per germline, CDR1 SGHAT and CDR2 FQNNGV. V was trimmed by 0 bases and J by 2 bases, leaving 15 bases between them. This CDR3 spans 17 amino acids. CDR3 sequence: CASSLDLWGRDTDTQYF. The DNA for the CDR3 is TGTGCCAGCAGCTTAGATTTATGGGGGCGGGACACAGATACGCAGTATTTT.